This TCR beta chain emerged from a study of shared clonotypes between healthy human individuals. Donors included only healthy HIV-negative adults lacking recent acute infections or vaccinations. Germline CDR1 is SQVTM and CDR2 is ANQGSEA. Unmatched junction bases numbered 8, after V lost 1 base and J lost 8 bases. The CDR3 consists of 14 residues. Genomic DNA belonging to each subset was distributed in equal measure over several immunoSEQ plates. Profiling relied on immunoSEQ multiplex PCR, and the TCRdb table lists in-frame clones only, not all of them. The table shows about 120,000 clones, with around 66% occurring only once. Study outcomes and limitations: Rarefaction showed sorted-subset sequencing was incomplete despite large depth. Of the naive CD4 clonotypes, around 4.7% were shared across a handful of donors.

This clone was observed a handful of times. Antigen specificity is unknown. This chain uses TRBV29-1 with TRBJ2-1; 7 nucleotides agree with TRBD2. The receptor comes from a woman aged 25 to 39 in good health. Sample: memory CD8+ T cells sorted from blood. The subset here: CD45RO+ cells pooled with CCR7-negative TemRA cells. CDR3 coding DNA: TGCAGCGTTGAAGGGTCGGGAGGTTCCTATGAGCAGTTCTTC. Its protein product is CSVEGSGGSYEQFF.